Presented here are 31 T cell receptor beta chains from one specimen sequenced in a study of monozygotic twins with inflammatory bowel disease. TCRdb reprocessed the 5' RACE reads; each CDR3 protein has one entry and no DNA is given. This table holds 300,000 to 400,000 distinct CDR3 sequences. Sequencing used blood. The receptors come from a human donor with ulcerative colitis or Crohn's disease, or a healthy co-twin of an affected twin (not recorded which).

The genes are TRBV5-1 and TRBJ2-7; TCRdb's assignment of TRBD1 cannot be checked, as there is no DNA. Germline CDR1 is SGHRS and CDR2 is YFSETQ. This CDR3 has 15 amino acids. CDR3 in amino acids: CASSWTGADSYEQYF.

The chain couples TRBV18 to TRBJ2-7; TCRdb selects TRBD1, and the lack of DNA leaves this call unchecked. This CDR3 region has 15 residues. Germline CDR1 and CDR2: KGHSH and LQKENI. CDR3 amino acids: CASSPRSDGQGEQYF. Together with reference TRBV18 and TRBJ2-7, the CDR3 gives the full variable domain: NAGVMQNPRHLVRRRGQEARLRCSPMKGHSHVYWYRQLPEEGLKFMVYLQKENIIDESGMPKERFSAEFPKEGPSILRIQQVVRGDSAAYFCASSPRSDGQGEQYFGPGTRLTVT.

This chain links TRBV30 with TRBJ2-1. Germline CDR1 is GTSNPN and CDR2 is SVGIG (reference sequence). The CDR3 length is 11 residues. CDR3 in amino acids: CAWSVTNEQFF.

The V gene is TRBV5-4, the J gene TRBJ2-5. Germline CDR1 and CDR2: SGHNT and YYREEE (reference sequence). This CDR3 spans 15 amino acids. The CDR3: CASSLSSQLQETQYF.

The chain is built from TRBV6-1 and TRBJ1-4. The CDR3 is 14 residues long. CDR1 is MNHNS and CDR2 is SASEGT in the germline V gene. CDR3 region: CASSKGTTNEKLFF.

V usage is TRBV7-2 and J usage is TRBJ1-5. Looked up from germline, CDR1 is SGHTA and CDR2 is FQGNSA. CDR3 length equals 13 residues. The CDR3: CASSLEWNQPQHF.

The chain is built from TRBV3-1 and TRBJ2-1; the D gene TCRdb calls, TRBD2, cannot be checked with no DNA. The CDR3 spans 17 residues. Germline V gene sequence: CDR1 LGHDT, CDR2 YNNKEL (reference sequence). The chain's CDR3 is CASSQASLPRSYNEQFF.

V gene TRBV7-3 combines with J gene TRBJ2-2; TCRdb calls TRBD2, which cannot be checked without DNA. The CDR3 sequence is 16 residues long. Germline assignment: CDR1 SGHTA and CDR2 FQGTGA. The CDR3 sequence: CASSFGIADNTGELFF.

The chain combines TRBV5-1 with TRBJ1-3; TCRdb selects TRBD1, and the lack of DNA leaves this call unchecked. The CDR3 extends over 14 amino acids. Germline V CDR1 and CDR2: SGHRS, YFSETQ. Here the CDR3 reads CASSLSSPSDTIYF.

The chain's CDR3 is CSAKRVSSSYNEQFF. The chain recombines TRBV20-1 with TRBJ2-1. The length of the CDR3 is 15 residues. Germline V gene sequence: CDR1 DFQATT, CDR2 SNEGSKA (reference sequence).

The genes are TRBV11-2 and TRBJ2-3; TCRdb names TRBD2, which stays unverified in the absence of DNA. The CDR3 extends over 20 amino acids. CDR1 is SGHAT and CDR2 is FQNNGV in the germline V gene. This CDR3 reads CASSGKGETSGGLSTDTQYF.

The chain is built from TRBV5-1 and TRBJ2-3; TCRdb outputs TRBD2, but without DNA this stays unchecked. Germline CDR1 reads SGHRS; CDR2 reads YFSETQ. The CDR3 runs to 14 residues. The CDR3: CASSLSSGDITQYF.

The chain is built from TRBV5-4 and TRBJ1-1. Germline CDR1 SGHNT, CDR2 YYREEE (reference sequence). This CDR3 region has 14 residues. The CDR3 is CASSSPNGVAEAFF.

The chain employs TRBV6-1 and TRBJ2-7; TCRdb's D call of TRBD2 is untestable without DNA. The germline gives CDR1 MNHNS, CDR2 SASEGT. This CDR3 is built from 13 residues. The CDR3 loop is CASQRLGAYEQYF.

The CDR3 protein is CSAGPRSNTGELFF. The chain uses TRBV29-1 and TRBJ2-2; absent DNA, TCRdb's TRBD1 call cannot be checked. From germline, CDR1 is SQVTM and CDR2 ANQGSEA. The CDR3 covers 14 residues.

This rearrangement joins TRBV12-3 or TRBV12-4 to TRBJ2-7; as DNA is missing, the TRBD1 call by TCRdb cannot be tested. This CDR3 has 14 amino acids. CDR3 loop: CASTTGQVDNEQYF.

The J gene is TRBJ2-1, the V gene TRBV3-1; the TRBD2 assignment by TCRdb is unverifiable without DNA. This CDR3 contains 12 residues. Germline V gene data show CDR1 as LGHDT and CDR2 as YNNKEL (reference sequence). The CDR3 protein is CASSIRAYEQFF.

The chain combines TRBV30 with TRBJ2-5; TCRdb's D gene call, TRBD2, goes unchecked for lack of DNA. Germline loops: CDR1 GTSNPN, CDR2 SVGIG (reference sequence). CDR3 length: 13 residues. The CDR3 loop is CACLRGGWETQYF. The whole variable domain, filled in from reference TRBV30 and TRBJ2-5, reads SQTIHQWPATLVQPVGSPLSLECTVEGTSNPNLYWYRQAAGRGLQLLFYSVGIGQISSEVPQNLSASRPQDRQFILSSKKLLLSDSGFYLCACLRGGWETQYFGPGTRLLVL.

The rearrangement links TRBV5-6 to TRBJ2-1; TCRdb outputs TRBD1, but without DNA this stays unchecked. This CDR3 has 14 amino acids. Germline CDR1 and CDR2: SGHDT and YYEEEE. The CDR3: CASSLWGGANEQFF. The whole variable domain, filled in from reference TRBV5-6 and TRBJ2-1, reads DAGVTQSPTHLIKTRGQQVTLRCSPKSGHDTVSWYQQALGQGPQFIFQYYEEEERQRGNFPDRFSGHQFPNYSSELNVNALLLGDSALYLCASSLWGGANEQFFGPGTRLTVL.

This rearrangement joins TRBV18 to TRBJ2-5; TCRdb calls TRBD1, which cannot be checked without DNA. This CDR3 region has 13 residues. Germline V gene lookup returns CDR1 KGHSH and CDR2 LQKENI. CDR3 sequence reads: CASFTGIQETQYF.

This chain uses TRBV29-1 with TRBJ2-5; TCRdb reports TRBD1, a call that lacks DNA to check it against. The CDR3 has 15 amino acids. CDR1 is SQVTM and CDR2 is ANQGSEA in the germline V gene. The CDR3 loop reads CSYMPGTGLQETQYF.

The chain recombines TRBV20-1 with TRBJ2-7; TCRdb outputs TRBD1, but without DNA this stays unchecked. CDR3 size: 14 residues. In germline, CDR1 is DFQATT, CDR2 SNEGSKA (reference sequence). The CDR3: CSVNRGGSSYEQYF.

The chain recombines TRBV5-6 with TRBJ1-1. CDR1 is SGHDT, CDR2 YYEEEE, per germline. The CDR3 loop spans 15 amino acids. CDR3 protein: CASSLVGTAGTEAFF.

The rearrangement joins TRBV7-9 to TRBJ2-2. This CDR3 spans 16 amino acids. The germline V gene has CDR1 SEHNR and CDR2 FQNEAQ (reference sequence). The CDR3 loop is CASSFAGQYFTGELFF.

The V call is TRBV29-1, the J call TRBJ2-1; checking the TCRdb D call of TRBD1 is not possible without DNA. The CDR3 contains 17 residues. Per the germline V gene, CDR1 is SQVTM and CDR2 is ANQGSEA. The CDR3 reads CSVAITPGQDSYNEQFF.

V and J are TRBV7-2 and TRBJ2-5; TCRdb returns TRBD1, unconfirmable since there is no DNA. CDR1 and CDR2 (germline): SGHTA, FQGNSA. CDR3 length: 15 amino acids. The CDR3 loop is CASTRTGGSEETQYF.

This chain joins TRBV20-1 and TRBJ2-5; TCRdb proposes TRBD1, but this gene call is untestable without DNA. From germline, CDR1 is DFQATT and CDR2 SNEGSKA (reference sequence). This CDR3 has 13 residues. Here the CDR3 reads CSADRGGGETQYF.

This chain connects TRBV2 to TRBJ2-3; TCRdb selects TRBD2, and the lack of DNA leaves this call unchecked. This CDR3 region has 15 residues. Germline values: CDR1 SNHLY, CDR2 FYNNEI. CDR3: CASGPSGGGTDTQYF.

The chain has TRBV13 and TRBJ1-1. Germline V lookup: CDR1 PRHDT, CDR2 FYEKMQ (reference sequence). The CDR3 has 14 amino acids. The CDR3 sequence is CASSLPQPNTEAFF.

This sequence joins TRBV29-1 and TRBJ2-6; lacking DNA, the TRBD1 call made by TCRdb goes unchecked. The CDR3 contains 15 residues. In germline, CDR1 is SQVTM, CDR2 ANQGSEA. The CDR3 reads CSVDGTGSGANVLTF.

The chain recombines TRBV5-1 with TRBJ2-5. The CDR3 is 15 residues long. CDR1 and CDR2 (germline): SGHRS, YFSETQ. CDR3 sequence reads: CASSLEDLTRETQYF.